These 8 T cell receptor beta chains originate from one sample sequenced in a study of persistence of HIV-infected CD4 T cells (dated by TCRdb to the early 2020s). The immunoSEQ hsTCRB assay version 4 in survey mode was used to sequence TCRbeta repertoires from genomic DNA. Here the immuneACCESS table is served through TCRdb, limited to in-frame sequences with V and J called. Missing clones are a known gap in these copies; in checked studies unresolved V genes cover under half, and the rest lacks a known reason. The sample table lists 15,000 to 25,000 clones, around 78% of them with a count of one. The ten largest clones capture 6% to 7% of the sample. Their recognized antigens are unknown. Reading the label with the study, this specimen's treatment or condition is: suppressive antiretroviral therapy. Lysates of CMV-infected fibroblasts were used at about 10 ug/mL for cell stimulation. Responding CD4+ T cells were sorted on the basis of upregulation of both CD40 ligand and CD69.

The material was CD4+ T cells sorted from PBMCs after approximately 19-hour stimulation, obtained from a patient who received antiretroviral therapy. The cell subset or site label, as the study defines it: CD40L+CD69+ CD4 T cells responding to CMV lysate. All receptors derive from an adult man with HIV who was CMV-seropositive.

This clone was detected a few times. This chain joins TRBV7-8 and TRBJ2-1; D unresolved. CDR1 and CDR2 (germline): SGHVS, FQNEAQ. The CDR3 is made up of 16 amino acids. Trimming stripped 5 bases from V and 0 bases from J, with 14 bases between. For the CDR3, the DNA is TGTGCCAGCAGCCCACGGAAGACAAGCTCCTACAATGAGCAGTTCTTC. It codes for CASSPRKTSSYNEQFF.

This clone was counted only a few times. V gene TRBV15 combines with J gene TRBJ1-1; 8 bases fit TRBD1. The J segment lost 3 bases and the V segment lost 1 base, leaving 10 bases of the junction unmatched. CDR3 length equals 17 residues. Germline V CDR1 and CDR2: LNHNV, YYDKDF (reference sequence). The CDR3 DNA sequence: TGTGCCACCAGCAGAGGCGGGGGCAGGGGGCGGGACACTGAAGCTTTCTTT. Its translation: CATSRGGGRGRDTEAFF.

This clone was counted only a few times. The V call is TRBV3-1 (or the pseudogene TRBV3-2), the J call TRBJ1-1; tentative D call: TRBD1 (6 bases). Germline V gene lookup returns CDR1 LGHDT and CDR2 YNNKEL (reference sequence). The CDR3 consists of 15 residues. Trimming cost V 4 bases and J 8 bases, with 20 bases left between them. The DNA for the CDR3 is TGTGCCAGCAGCCGCTCTGAATCTTCGGGGGGCGAAGCTTTCTTT. Translating it yields CASSRSESSGGEAFF.

V is TRBV9 and J is TRBJ1-2; the D gene is possibly TRBD1 (6 bases). Germline values: CDR1 SGDLS, CDR2 YYNGEE. V shed 7 bases and J shed 2 bases, with 18 bases lying between them. This CDR3 has 15 residues. The CDR3 is CASSPSMQGNYGYTF. In DNA, the CDR3 is TGTGCCAGCTCCCCTTCAATGCAGGGGAACTATGGCTACACCTTC.

With respect to this clone: The identical CDR3 is also encoded by other nucleotide sequences in the sample. As DNA, the CDR3 is TGTGCCAGCAGTTACGCTGGGGGAACCTATGGCTACACCTTC. Translating gives CASSYAGGTYGYTF. This chain links TRBV6-5 with TRBJ1-2; possibly TRBD1 for D (5 bases). Germline V CDR1 and CDR2: MNHEY, SVGAGI. The V end was cut by 2 bases, the J end by 4 bases, with 11 bases between. The CDR3 is 14 residues long.

This chain links TRBV6-6 with TRBJ1-1; the match to TRBD1 covers 7 bases. The length of the CDR3 is 14 residues. V shed 3 bases, J shed 1 base, and the junction held 2 bases outside the gene matches. In germline, CDR1 is MNHNY, CDR2 SVGAGI (reference sequence). This chain's CDR3 is CASSYRQGNTEAFF. The DNA of the CDR3 is TGTGCCAGCAGTTATAGACAGGGGAACACTGAAGCTTTCTTT.

This clone was observed once. CDR3 amino acids: CASSLRGRQGVGEQYF. The CDR3 DNA sequence: TGTGCCAGCAGCTTAAGGGGGAGACAGGGTGTGGGTGAGCAGTACTTC. The rearrangement joins TRBV7-8 to TRBJ2-7; the match to TRBD1 covers 7 bases. The CDR3 is 16 amino acids. V dropped 2 bases and J dropped 7; count of bases not matched to a gene: 14. Looked up from germline, CDR1 is SGHVS and CDR2 is FQNEAQ.

The chain joins TRBV2 to TRBJ2-7, with 7 bases fitting TRBD2. Germline lookup yields CDR1 SNHLY and CDR2 FYNNEI. The CDR3 is 14 amino acids. V lost 3 bases, J lost 4 bases, and 6 bases stayed unmatched. CDR3 coding DNA: TGTGCCAGCAGTGAGCCTAGCGGAAGATACGAGCAGTACTTC. This encodes CASSEPSGRYEQYF.